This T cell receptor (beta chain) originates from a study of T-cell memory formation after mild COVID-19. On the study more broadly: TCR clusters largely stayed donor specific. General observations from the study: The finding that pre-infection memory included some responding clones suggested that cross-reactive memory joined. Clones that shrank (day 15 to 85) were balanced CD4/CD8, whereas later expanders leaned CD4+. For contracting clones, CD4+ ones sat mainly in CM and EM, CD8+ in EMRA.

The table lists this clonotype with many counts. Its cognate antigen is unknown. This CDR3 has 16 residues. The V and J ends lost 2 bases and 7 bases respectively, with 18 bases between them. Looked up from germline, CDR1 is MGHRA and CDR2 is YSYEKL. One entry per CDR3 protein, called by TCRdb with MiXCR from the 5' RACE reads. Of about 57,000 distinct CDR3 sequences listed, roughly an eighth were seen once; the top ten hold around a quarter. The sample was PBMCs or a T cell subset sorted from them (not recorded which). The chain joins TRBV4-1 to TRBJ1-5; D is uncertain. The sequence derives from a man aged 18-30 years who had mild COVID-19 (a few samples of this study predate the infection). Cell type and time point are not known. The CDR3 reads CASSQLPLGGWQPQHF. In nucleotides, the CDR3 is TGCGCCAGCAGCCAACTCCCACTCGGAGGGTGGCAGCCCCAGCATTTT.